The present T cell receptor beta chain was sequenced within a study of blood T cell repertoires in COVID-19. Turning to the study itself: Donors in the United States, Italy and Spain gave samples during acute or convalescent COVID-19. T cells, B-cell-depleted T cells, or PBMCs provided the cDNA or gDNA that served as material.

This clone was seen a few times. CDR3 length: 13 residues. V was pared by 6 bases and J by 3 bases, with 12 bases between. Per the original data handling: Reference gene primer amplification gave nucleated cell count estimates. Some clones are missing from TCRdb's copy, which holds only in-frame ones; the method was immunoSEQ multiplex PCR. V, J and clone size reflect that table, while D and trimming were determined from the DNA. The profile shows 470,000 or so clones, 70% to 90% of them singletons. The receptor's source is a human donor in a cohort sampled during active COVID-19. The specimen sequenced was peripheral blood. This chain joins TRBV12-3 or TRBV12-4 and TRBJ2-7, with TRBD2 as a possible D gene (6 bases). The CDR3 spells CASRGDSDYEQYF. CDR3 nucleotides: TGTGCCAGCAGGGGGGACTCCGACTACGAGCAGTACTTC.